Below, 25 T cell receptor beta chains from the same sample are listed, as sequenced in a study of cytomegalovirus exposure and HLA in healthy donors. Both 60 Vbeta primers and 13 Jbeta primers went into the PCR. Only in-frame clones appear in the TCRdb table, and some are missing; sequencing was by immunoSEQ multiplex PCR. The data contain approximately 110,000 clones, approximately 73% of them singletons. Sequencing was carried out using PBMCs. The receptors were gathered from a man aged 60 to 75 in good health and CMV-seropositive.

This clone was recorded a few times. CDR3 protein: CASSLYPGDTQYF. For the CDR3, the DNA is TGCGCCAGCAGCTTGTATCCGGGGGATACGCAGTATTTT. The rearrangement joins TRBV5-1 to TRBJ2-3; D is perhaps TRBD2 (5 bases). CDR3 length: 13 amino acids. V gave up 1 base and J gave up 6 bases, with 9 bases separating them. Per the germline V gene, CDR1 is SGHRS and CDR2 is YFSETQ.

This rearrangement joins TRBV23-1 to TRBJ2-3; 12 bases agree with TRBD2. TRBV23-1 has ORF status, its function being uncertain. V was pared by 7 bases and J by 2 bases, with 22 bases of the junction left unmatched. This CDR3 has 21 amino acids. CDR3 sequence reads: CASTPPHPLTSGGRDTDTQYF. Written as DNA, the CDR3 is TGCGCCAGCACCCCCCCCCACCCCTTAACTAGCGGGGGGCGGGACACAGATACGCAGTATTTT.

The V call is TRBV14, the J call TRBJ2-3; D might be TRBD2 (6 bases). V shed 1 base and J shed 5 bases, with 16 bases lying between them. Per germline, CDR1 SGHDN and CDR2 FVKESK. This CDR3 has 16 amino acids. This CDR3 reads CASSQGWGDAGDTQYF. As DNA, the CDR3 is TGTGCCAGCAGCCAAGGGTGGGGGGATGCCGGAGATACGCAGTATTTT.

The V call is TRBV4-1, the J call TRBJ1-2; 8 bases map to TRBD1. The CDR3 has 13 residues. Per germline, CDR1 MGHRA and CDR2 YSYEKL. Germline trimming cut 1 base from V and 8 bases from J; bases unmatched to any gene: 3. The CDR3 sequence is CASSQGTGSGYTF. CDR3 in DNA: TGCGCCAGCAGCCAAGGGACAGGGAGCGGCTACACCTTC.

The chain employs TRBV6-1 and TRBJ1-1; unclear D gene. The germline V gene has CDR1 MNHNS and CDR2 SASEGT. The length of the CDR3 is 14 residues. V dropped 6 bases and J dropped 0 bases, with 11 bases sitting between them. This CDR3 is CASSVLHMNTEAFF. CDR3 nucleotides: TGTGCCAGCAGCGTCTTACACATGAACACTGAAGCTTTCTTT.

The gene calls are TRBV7-2 and TRBJ2-1, with 14 bases that match TRBD2. V was clipped by 8 bases and J by 9 bases; unmatched bases: 6. The length of the CDR3 is 14 residues. Germline V gives CDR1 SGHTA, CDR2 FQGNSA. For the CDR3, the DNA is TGTGCCAGCGCCCCCGGGACTAGCGGGGGTGAGCAGTTCTTC. The encoded protein is CASAPGTSGGEQFF.

The chain recombines TRBV6-5 with TRBJ2-7, with D possibly TRBD2 on 6 matching bases. V lost 6 bases and J lost 4, with 10 bases in between. Germline V gives CDR1 MNHEY, CDR2 SVGAGI. CDR3 length: 12 amino acids. CDR3 loop: CASRTGTYEQYF. CDR3 sequence (DNA): TGTGCCAGCAGAACCGGGACTTACGAGCAGTACTTC.

The rearrangement links TRBV2 to TRBJ1-1, with TRBD1 identical over 7 bases. The germline V gene has CDR1 SNHLY and CDR2 FYNNEI. This CDR3 has 14 residues. V was pared by 3 bases and J by 1 base, with 2 bases of the junction left unmatched. CDR3 bases: TGTGCCAGCAGTGAGAGGACAGGGAACACTGAAGCTTTCTTT. Amino acid sequence: CASSERTGNTEAFF.

With regard to this clone: Other DNA sequences in this sample translate to the same CDR3. The J gene is TRBJ2-5, the V gene TRBV5-1; D gene ambiguous. The V end lost 1 base, the J end lost 5 bases, and 12 bases lay between the germline ends. Germline CDR1 is SGHRS and CDR2 is YFSETQ. CDR3 length equals 14 residues. The CDR3 here is CASSLTGSRETQYF. DNA of the CDR3: TGCGCCAGCAGCTTGACTGGTAGCCGGGAGACCCAGTACTTC.

The genes are TRBV7-8 and TRBJ1-6, with D possibly TRBD1 on 5 matching bases. Germline assignment: CDR1 SGHVS and CDR2 FQNEAQ. The ends were cut back, 5 bases at V and 11 bases at J, with 16 bases in the middle. This CDR3 has 14 residues. This chain's CDR3 is CASSLHGLGAPLHF. The CDR3 coding sequence is TGTGCCAGCAGCCTACACGGATTAGGGGCACCCCTCCACTTT.

The chain couples TRBV27 to TRBJ2-1, with 12 bases that match TRBD2. The CDR3 extends over 17 amino acids. The germline V gene encodes CDR1 MNHEY and CDR2 SMNVEV (reference sequence). After removal of 5 bases from V and 7 bases from J, the junction contained 12 bases not matched to a gene. The CDR3 spells CASSPRALAGGSNEQFF. CDR3 sequence (DNA): TGTGCCAGCAGTCCGAGGGCCCTAGCGGGAGGGTCTAATGAGCAGTTCTTC.

The chain uses TRBV5-1 and TRBJ2-5; TRBD1 matches at 7 bases. V lost 2 bases and J lost 5; bases outside the gene matches: 0. The CDR3 covers 12 residues. Germline loops: CDR1 SGHRS, CDR2 YFSETQ. The CDR3 bases are TGCGCCAGCAGCTTACAGGGGGAGACCCAGTACTTC. Translated: CASSLQGETQYF.

This sequence joins TRBV28 and TRBJ1-2; TRBD1 matches at 10 bases. This CDR3 is 16 amino acids long. The V gene end was trimmed by 5 bases and the J gene end by 5 bases; junction bases not matched to a gene: 11. The germline gives CDR1 MDHEN, CDR2 SYDVKM. CDR3 nucleotide sequence: TGTGCCAGCAGTCGTAACAGCCCGGGACAGGGGTATGGCTACACCTTC. Amino acid sequence: CASSRNSPGQGYGYTF.

The chain combines TRBV7-9 with TRBJ1-5, with 7 bases fitting TRBD1. The CDR3 totals 15 residues. V dropped 5 bases and J dropped 4; count of bases not matched to a gene: 8. Germline lookup yields CDR1 SEHNR and CDR2 FQNEAQ (reference sequence). In DNA form, the CDR3 reads TGTGCCAGCAGCCCGCGTGGGACAGAAAATCAGCCCCAGCATTTT. Its protein product is CASSPRGTENQPQHF.

The chain recombines TRBV10-3 with TRBJ1-5; weak D call: TRBD1 (5 bases). The CDR3 length is 14 residues. CDR1 and CDR2 (germline): ENHRY, SYGVKD. Trimming cost V 3 bases and J 6 bases, with 12 bases left between them. CDR3 bases: TGTGCCATCAGTGACGGGACTGGCAGTCAGCCCCAGCATTTT. This gives the protein CAISDGTGSQPQHF.

The chain recombines TRBV2 with TRBJ2-7, with D hard to call. The CDR3 has 14 residues. The germline CDR1 and CDR2 sequences are SNHLY and FYNNEI. Trimming left V 1 base short and J 0 bases short, with 7 bases between. The CDR3 nucleotides read TGTGCCAGCAGTGAAGTCAGGTCCTCCTACGAGCAGTACTTC. It specifies CASSEVRSSYEQYF.

The genes are TRBV2 and TRBJ1-1; 7 nucleotides align to TRBD1. J lost 3 bases, V lost 10 bases, and 8 bases had no gene match. Per the germline V gene, CDR1 is SNHLY and CDR2 is FYNNEI. This CDR3 is 13 amino acids long. The CDR3: CATVTGFYTEAFF. For the CDR3, the DNA is TGTGCCACCGTGACAGGGTTTTACACTGAAGCTTTCTTT.

To note about this clone: Compared with germline, one end of the junction differs, possibly owing to a read error. The CDR3 nucleotides read TGTTCCAGCAGCTCAATGAGTTCACCCCTCCACTTT. As protein: CSSSSMSSPLHF. The chain has TRBV7-9 and TRBJ1-6; D is unclear. Per the germline V gene, CDR1 is SEHNR and CDR2 is FQNEAQ (reference sequence). The length of the CDR3 is 12 residues.

V usage is TRBV11-2 and J usage is TRBJ1-6; D ambiguous. The V end was cut by 1 base, the J end by 10 bases, with 17 bases between. Germline assignment: CDR1 SGHAT and CDR2 FQNNGV. The CDR3 spans 16 residues. CDR3 residues: CASSLGGRSGGSPLHF. CDR3 nucleotide sequence: TGTGCCAGCAGCTTAGGGGGTCGATCGGGAGGCTCACCCCTCCACTTT. Variable domain in full (rest from reference TRBV11-2 and TRBJ1-6): EAGVAQSPRYKIIEKRQSVAFWCNPISGHATLYWYQQILGQGPKLLIQFQNNGVVDDSQLPKDRFSAERLKGVDSTLKIQPAKLEDSAVYLCASSLGGRSGGSPLHFGNGTRLTVT.

V usage is TRBV27 and J usage is TRBJ1-2; 8 bases are shared with TRBD1. CDR3 size: 14 residues. Germline CDR1 reads MNHEY; CDR2 reads SMNVEV (reference sequence). With V trimmed by 5 bases and J by 5 bases, 7 bases remained unmatched. The CDR3, as DNA: TGTGCCAGCAGTCCCGGACAGGGAGATTATGGCTACACCTTC. It yields the protein CASSPGQGDYGYTF.

The genes are TRBV28 and TRBJ2-2; D unresolved. The germline gives CDR1 MDHEN, CDR2 SYDVKM. This CDR3 comprises 12 residues. Trimming cost V 2 bases and J 4 bases, with 2 bases left between them. CDR3 nucleotide sequence: TGTGCCAGCAGTTTACGCACCGGGGAGCTGTTTTTT. Its protein is CASSLRTGELFF.

The chain recombines TRBV28 with TRBJ1-6; D remains ambiguous. Germline V lookup: CDR1 MDHEN, CDR2 SYDVKM. This CDR3 has 14 residues. Deletions cut 2 bases from V and 13 bases from J, with 15 bases between. The CDR3 spells CASSLRGSLWPLHF. The CDR3 region has the DNA TGTGCCAGCAGTTTACGAGGTTCCTTGTGGCCCCTCCACTTT.

The genes are TRBV30 and TRBJ1-1, with 8 positions matching TRBD1. The CDR3 sequence is 12 residues long. Germline CDR1 GTSNPN, CDR2 SVGIG (reference sequence). After removal of 5 bases from V and 4 bases from J, the junction contained 3 bases not matched to a gene. The CDR3, as DNA: TGTGCCTGGGGCACAGGGGGCACTGAAGCTTTCTTT. Protein sequence: CAWGTGGTEAFF.

This chain links TRBV9 with TRBJ1-1, with 7 nucleotides matching TRBD1. This CDR3 is built from 15 residues. Germline V CDR1 and CDR2: SGDLS, YYNGEE. V was pared by 0 bases and J by 2 bases, with 4 bases of the junction left unmatched. This chain's CDR3 is CASSVGQGRNTEAFF. In DNA form, the CDR3 reads TGTGCCAGCAGCGTAGGACAGGGCAGAAACACTGAAGCTTTCTTT. The full variable domain, with the rest looked up from reference TRBV9 and TRBJ1-1, is DSGVTQTPKHLITATGQRVTLRCSPRSGDLSVYWYQQSLDQGLQFLIQYYNGEERAKGNILERFSAQQFPDLHSELNLSSLELGDSALYFCASSVGQGRNTEAFFGQGTRLTVV.

The chain couples TRBV7-9 to TRBJ1-6; D perhaps matches TRBD1 (5 bases). Germline loops: CDR1 SEHNR, CDR2 FQNEAQ (reference sequence). The CDR3 spans 15 residues. V lost 4 bases to trimming and J lost 8 bases, with 15 bases between them. CDR3 amino acids: CASSWGGTEYSPLHF. The CDR3 DNA is TGTGCCAGCAGCTGGGGGGGGACGGAATATTCACCCCTCCACTTT.